This TCR beta chain was retrieved from a study of cytomegalovirus exposure and HLA in healthy donors. This clone was seen more than once but under ten times. PCR primers comprised 60 Vbeta and 13 Jbeta primers. Repertoires were generated with immunoSEQ multiplex PCR, while TCRdb's copy carries only in-frame clones and drops some. The sample holds around 160,000 clones, 83% seen once. J gave up 8 bases and V 11 bases, and 15 bases lay outside the gene matches. CDR3 length: 15 amino acids. Germline loops: CDR1 SNHLY, CDR2 FYNNEI. The genes are TRBV2 and TRBJ2-1; TRBD1 agrees at 10 bases. Sequencing input: PBMCs. This receptor was identified in a man over 45 in good health and CMV-seropositive. The CDR3 DNA sequence: TGTGCCCACCAAGTCCGGGACAGGGGAATGGATGAGCAGTTCTTC. Translated: CAHQVRDRGMDEQFF.